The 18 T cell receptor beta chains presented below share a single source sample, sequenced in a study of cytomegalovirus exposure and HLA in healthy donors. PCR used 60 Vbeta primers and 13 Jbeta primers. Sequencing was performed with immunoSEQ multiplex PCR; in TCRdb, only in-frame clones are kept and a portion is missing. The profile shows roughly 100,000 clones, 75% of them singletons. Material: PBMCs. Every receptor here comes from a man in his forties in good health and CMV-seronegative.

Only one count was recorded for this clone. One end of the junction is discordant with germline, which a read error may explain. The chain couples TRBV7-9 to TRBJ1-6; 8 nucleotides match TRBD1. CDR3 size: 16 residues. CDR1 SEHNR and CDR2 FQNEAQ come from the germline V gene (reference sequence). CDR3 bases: TGTTCCAGCAGCTTAGCTCTACCAGGGGGCAGTTCACCCCTCCACTTT. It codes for CSSSLALPGGSSPLHF.

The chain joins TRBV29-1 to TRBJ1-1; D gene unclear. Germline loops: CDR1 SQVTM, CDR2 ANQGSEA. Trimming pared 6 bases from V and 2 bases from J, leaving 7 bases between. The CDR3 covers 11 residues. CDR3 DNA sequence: TGCAGCGTCCCGAGCAACACTGAAGCTTTCTTT. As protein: CSVPSNTEAFF.

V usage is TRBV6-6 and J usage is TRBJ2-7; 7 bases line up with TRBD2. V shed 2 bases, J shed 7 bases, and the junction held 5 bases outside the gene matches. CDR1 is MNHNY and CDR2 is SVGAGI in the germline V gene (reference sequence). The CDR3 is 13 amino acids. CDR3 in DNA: TGTGCCAGCAGTTACCCCCCGCGGGAGGAGCAGTACTTC. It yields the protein CASSYPPREEQYF.

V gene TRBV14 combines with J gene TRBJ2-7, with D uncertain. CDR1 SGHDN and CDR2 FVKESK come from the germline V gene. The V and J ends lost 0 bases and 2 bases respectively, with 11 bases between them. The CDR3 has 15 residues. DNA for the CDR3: TGTGCCAGCAGCCAAGAGGCCAGGTTCCCCTACGAGCAGTACTTC. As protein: CASSQEARFPYEQYF.

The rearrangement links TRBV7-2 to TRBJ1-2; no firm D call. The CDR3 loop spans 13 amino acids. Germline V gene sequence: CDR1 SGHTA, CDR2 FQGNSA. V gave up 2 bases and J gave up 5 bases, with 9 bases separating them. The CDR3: CASSLRWLYGYTF. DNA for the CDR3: TGTGCCAGCAGCTTACGGTGGTTATATGGCTACACCTTC.

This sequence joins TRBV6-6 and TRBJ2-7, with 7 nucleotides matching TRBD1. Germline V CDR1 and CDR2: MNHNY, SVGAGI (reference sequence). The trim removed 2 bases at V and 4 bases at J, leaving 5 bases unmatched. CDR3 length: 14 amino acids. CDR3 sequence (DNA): TGTGCCAGCAGTTACGATCAGGGGGTGTACGAGCAGTACTTC. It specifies CASSYDQGVYEQYF.

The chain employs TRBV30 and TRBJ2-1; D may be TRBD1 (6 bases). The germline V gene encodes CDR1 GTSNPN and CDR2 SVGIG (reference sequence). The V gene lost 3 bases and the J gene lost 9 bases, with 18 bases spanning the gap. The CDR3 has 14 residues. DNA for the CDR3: TGTGCCTGGAGCCAAGCGAGCGAGACAGGTGAGCAGTTCTTC. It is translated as CAWSQASETGEQFF.

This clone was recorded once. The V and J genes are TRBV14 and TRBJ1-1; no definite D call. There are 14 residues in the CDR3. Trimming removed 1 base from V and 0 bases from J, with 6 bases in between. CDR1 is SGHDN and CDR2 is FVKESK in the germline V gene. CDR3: CASSQGLMNTEAFF. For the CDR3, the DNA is TGTGCCAGCAGCCAAGGACTGATGAACACTGAAGCTTTCTTT. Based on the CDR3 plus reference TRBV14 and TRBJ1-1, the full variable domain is EAGVTQFPSHSVIEKGQTVTLRCDPISGHDNLYWYRRVMGKEIKFLLHFVKESKQDESGMPNNRFLAERTGGTYSTLKVQPAELEDSGVYFCASSQGLMNTEAFFGQGTRLTVV.

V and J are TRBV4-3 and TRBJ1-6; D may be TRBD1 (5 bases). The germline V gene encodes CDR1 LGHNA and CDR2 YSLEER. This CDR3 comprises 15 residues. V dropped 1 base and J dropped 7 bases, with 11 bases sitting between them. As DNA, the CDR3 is TGCGCCAGCAGCCAAGCCCGGACACAAAATTCACCCCTCCACTTT. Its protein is CASSQARTQNSPLHF.

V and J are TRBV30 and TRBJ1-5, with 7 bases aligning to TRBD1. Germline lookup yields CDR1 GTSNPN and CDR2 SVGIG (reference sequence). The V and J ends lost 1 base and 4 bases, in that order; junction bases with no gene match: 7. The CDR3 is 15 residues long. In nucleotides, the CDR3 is TGTGCCTGGAGTGAACAGGGGATTAGGAATCAGCCCCAGCATTTT. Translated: CAWSEQGIRNQPQHF. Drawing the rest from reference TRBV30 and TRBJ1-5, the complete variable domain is SQTIHQWPATLVQPVGSPLSLECTVEGTSNPNLYWYRQAAGRGLQLLFYSVGIGQISSEVPQNLSASRPQDRQFILSSKKLLLSDSGFYLCAWSEQGIRNQPQHFGDGTRLSIL.

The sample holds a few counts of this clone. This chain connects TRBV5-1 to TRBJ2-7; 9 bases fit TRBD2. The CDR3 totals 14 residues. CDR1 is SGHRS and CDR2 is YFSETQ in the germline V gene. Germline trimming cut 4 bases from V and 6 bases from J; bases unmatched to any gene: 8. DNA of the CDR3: TGCGCCAGCAGCCCTGGACTAGCGTGGTTCGAGCAGTACTTC. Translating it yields CASSPGLAWFEQYF. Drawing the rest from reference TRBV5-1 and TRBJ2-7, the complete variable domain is KAGVTQTPRYLIKTRGQQVTLSCSPISGHRSVSWYQQTPGQGLQFLFEYFSETQRNKGNFPGRFSGRQFSNSRSEMNVSTLELGDSALYLCASSPGLAWFEQYFGPGTRLTVT.

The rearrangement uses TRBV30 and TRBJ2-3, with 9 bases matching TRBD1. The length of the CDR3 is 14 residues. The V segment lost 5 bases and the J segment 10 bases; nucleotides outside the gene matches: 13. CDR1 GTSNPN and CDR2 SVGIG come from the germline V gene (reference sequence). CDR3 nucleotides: TGTGCCTGGGCCCGGGGGACAGGGCCGAACCCGCAGTATTTT. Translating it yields CAWARGTGPNPQYF.

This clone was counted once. CDR3: CASSLDIPNTEAFF. The DNA of the CDR3 is TGTGCCAGCAGCTTAGACATCCCGAACACTGAAGCTTTCTTT. The V call is TRBV7-2, the J call TRBJ1-1, with D uncertain. The CDR3 spans 14 residues. The V gene's germline CDR1 is SGHTA and CDR2 FQGNSA. Trimming removed 1 base from V and 1 base from J, with 7 bases in between.

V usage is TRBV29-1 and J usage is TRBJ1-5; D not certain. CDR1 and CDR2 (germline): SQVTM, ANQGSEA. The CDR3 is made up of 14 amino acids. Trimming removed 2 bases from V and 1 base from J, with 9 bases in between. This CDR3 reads CSVETGISNQPQHF. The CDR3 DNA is TGCAGCGTTGAAACCGGGATAAGCAATCAGCCCCAGCATTTT.

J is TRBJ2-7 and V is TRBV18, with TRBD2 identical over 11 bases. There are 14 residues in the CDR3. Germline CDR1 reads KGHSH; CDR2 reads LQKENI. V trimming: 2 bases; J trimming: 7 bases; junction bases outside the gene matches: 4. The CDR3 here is CASSPSLAGGEQYF. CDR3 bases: TGTGCCAGCTCACCATCGCTAGCGGGAGGTGAGCAGTACTTC.

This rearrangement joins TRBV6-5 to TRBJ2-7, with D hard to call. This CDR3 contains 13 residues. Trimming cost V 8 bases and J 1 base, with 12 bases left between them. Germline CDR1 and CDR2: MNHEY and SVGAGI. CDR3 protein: CASAETDSYEQYF. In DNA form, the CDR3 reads TGTGCCAGCGCCGAAACAGATTCCTACGAGCAGTACTTC.

CDR3 residues: CASSGTESYGYTF. The CDR3 DNA follows: TGCGCCAGCAGTGGTACAGAATCCTATGGCTACACCTTC. The V call is TRBV10-2, the J call TRBJ1-2; D unclear. This CDR3 region has 13 residues. Germline lookup yields CDR1 WSHSY and CDR2 SAAADI. V was clipped by 4 bases and J by 4 bases, with 10 bases between them.

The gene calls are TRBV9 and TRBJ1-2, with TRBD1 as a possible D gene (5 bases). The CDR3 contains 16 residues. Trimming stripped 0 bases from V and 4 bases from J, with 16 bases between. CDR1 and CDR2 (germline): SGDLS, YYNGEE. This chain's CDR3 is CASSVDRGSIGYGYTF. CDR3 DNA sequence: TGTGCCAGCAGCGTAGATAGGGGCTCGATCGGCTATGGCTACACCTTC.